The clone carrying this T cell receptor beta chain was recorded many times. Its cognate antigen is unknown. The entry originates in a study of blood T cells in healthy people across ages. Study results and caveats: The fall in TCR beta diversity per million T cells was roughly linear with age.

Between the trimmed V and J ends, which lost 5 bases and 5 bases, there was a span of 12 bases. The CDR3 sequence is 13 residues long. Through a sample-barcoded 5' primer and a J-beta primer mix, a second PCR was run for roughly 6 to 11 cycles. TCRdb reanalysed the 5' RACE reads using MiXCR and keeps one entry per CDR3 protein. The sample yields 870,000 or so distinct CDR3 sequences, around 28% seen once. Sequenced sample: blood. V is TRBV12-3 or TRBV12-4 and J is TRBJ1-2; D is uncertain. The receptor was derived from a woman older than 75 in good health. The chain's CDR3 is CASSDNVGYGYTF. DNA for the CDR3: TGTGCCAGCAGTGATAACGTGGGGTATGGCTACACCTTC.